The rows below give T cell receptor beta chains drawn from one sample of a study of T cells in Graves' hyperthyroidism and ophthalmopathy. TCRdb used MiXCR to reprocess the multiplex PCR reads, holding one entry per CDR3 protein. The sample consists of 500,000 to 600,000 distinct CDR3 sequences, about half of them appearing once. Sequences were obtained from peripheral blood or thyroid tissue (not recorded which). The receptor set was obtained from a woman between 18 and 29 years old with Graves' hyperthyroidism. The CDR3 runs from the conserved cysteine through the conserved F or W. The order of the fields is clone size, D gene, J gene, V gene, CDR3 DNA, CDR3 protein. A D gene is named only where the DNA matches it firmly. Expanded clones get a size class; other rows say once, few or many, or leave the size out.

many,TRBD1,TRBJ2-7,TRBV27,TGTGCCAGCAGTCCCCTGACAGGGGACTACGAGCAGTACTTC,CASSPLTGDYEQYF
.,.,TRBJ1-2,TRBV20-1,TGCAGTGCAAAGACGGAGACGGGTCGGGGCTACACCTTC,CSAKTETGRGYTF
many,TRBD1,TRBJ2-5,TRBV6-5,TGTGCCAGCACCGGGGACAGGGAGACCCAGTACTTC,CASTGDRETQYF
once,.,TRBJ1-5,TRBV3-1,TGTGCCAGCAGCCAAGATCTACAGGGAGGTCAGCCCCAGCATTTT,CASSQDLQGGQPQHF
.,TRBD1,TRBJ1-2,TRBV7-3,TGTGCCAGCAGCTGGGGGACAGGGGGCGCCACGGGCTATGGCTACACCTTC,CASSWGTGGATGYGYTF
once,.,TRBJ1-2,TRBV2,TGTGCCAGCAGTCCATCGGGGGCGGCCTATGGCTACACCTTC,CASSPSGAAYGYTF
.,TRBD2,TRBJ2-7,TRBV5-5,TGTGCCAGCAGCTTAGATTGGGCTAGCGGGAGGCATAGGGCCTACGAGCAGTACTTC,CASSLDWASGRHRAYEQYF
.,.,TRBJ1-5,TRBV4-3,TGCGCCAGCAGCCAAGATGCGGGCTCCCCTAGGCCCCAGCATTTT,CASSQDAGSPRPQHF
many,.,TRBJ1-5,TRBV7-9,TGTGCCAGCAGCCTTACAGGTTTGGGGGATCAGCCCCAGCATTTT,CASSLTGLGDQPQHF
.,.,TRBJ1-3,TRBV9,TGTGCCAGCAGCGTTAGCTTTGGGAGCAACGGGGACACCATATATTTT,CASSVSFGSNGDTIYF
many,.,TRBJ2-5,TRBV3-1,TGTGCCAGCAGCCAAGCGTTAAACAGACAAGAGACCCAGTACTTC,CASSQALNRQETQYF
many,.,TRBJ2-7,TRBV12-3/TRBV12-4,TGTGCCAGCAGTTTCGCCCTGTCCTACGAGCAGTACTTC,CASSFALSYEQYF
many,.,TRBJ2-7,TRBV4-1,TGCGCCAGCAGCCAAGCGGGGGAGGTGTGGGAGCAGTACTTC,CASSQAGEVWEQYF
.,.,TRBJ2-2,TRBV2,TGTGCCCTCAACAGGCTGAACACCGGGGAGCTGTTTTTT,CALNRLNTGELFF
many,.,TRBJ2-7,TRBV5-1,TGCGCCAGCAGCTTGGAAAGGGACTCCTACGAGCAGTACTTC,CASSLERDSYEQYF
.,TRBD1,TRBJ1-2,TRBV20-1,TGCAGTGCTAGGAGGACAGGGGTTGGCTACACCTTC,CSARRTGVGYTF
once,.,TRBJ1-4,TRBV12-3/TRBV12-4,TGTGCCAGCAGTGGTGGTCCAGAAAAACTGTTTTTT,CASSGGPEKLFF
.,.,TRBJ1-5,TRBV12-3/TRBV12-4,TGTGCCAGCACTCACAGGGTTAATCAGCCCCAGCATTTT,CASTHRVNQPQHF
.,.,TRBJ2-7,TRBV29-1,TGCAGCATAGACAGTAGCTACGAGCAGTACTTC,CSIDSSYEQYF
many,.,TRBJ1-6,TRBV4-1,TGCGCCAGCAGCCTACCGGGGGGCCGAGGATCACCCCTCCACTTT,CASSLPGGRGSPLHF
few,.,TRBJ1-3,TRBV4-1,TGCGCCAGCAGCCAATTTCAGAGCTCTGGAAACACCATATATTTT,CASSQFQSSGNTIYF
few,.,TRBJ2-1,TRBV2,TGTGCCAGCAGCAAACCCCTAGCATACAATGAGCAGTTCTTC,CASSKPLAYNEQFF
.,.,TRBJ1-5,TRBV2,TGTGCCAGCAGTGAACTAGCGGGGAGCGGACAGCCCCAGCATTTT,CASSELAGSGQPQHF
.,.,TRBJ1-3,TRBV6-2/TRBV6-3,TGTGCCAGCTCACGTCCGGGACACTTTGTTCGTACCTCTGGAAACACCATATATTTT,CASSRPGHFVRTSGNTIYF
many,.,TRBJ1-1,TRBV27,TGTGCCAGCAGTCTTATCTCGCCCACGTCGGGCACTGAAGCTTTCTTT,CASSLISPTSGTEAFF
few,.,TRBJ1-1,TRBV9,TGTGCCAGCAGCCATGATTCGTGGCAATTGAACACTGAAGCTTTCTTT,CASSHDSWQLNTEAFF
.,TRBD2,TRBJ2-1,TRBV12-5,TGTGCTAGTGTTTTGGGGACTAGTAATCGGGATGAGCAGTTCTTC,CASVLGTSNRDEQFF
many,TRBD1,TRBJ2-7,TRBV5-1,TGTGCCAGCAGCTTAGGGACAGGGCCCTACGAGCAGTACTTC,CASSLGTGPYEQYF
.,.,TRBJ2-2,TRBV5-4,TGTGCCAGCGGCGACCCGGGACAACCCACCGGGGAGCTGTTTTTT,CASGDPGQPTGELFF